The clone carrying this T cell receptor (beta chain) occurred a few times. Its antigen is not known. CDR1 and CDR2 (germline): MNHNS, SASEGT. V gave up 2 bases and J gave up 2 bases; unmatched junction bases: 1. CDR3 length equals 14 residues. The data originate from a study of early T cells in non-severe SARS-CoV-2 infection. At the level of the study: Alpha and beta chains were unpaired, from unsorted whole-blood bulk RNA.

Individual cDNA molecules were tagged with unique molecular identifiers. MiXCR, applied by TCRdb to the 5' RACE reads, yields one record per CDR3 protein. Of about 83,000 distinct CDR3 sequences listed, around 15% are singletons. Study-wide results and limits: VDJdb matches were skewed toward anti-spike CD8 T cell responses.

The receptor was derived from an adult who was a healthcare worker with PCR-confirmed SARS-CoV-2 infection or an uninfected control (not recorded which). This chain uses TRBV6-1 with TRBJ1-2; the match to TRBD1 covers 8 bases. Sequenced material: whole blood. DNA of the CDR3: TGTGCCAGCAGTGAAAGGGACAGGAACTATGGCTACACCTTC. Protein sequence: CASSERDRNYGYTF.